Each of the 25 T cell receptor beta chains below was sequenced from the same sample in a study of CD8 T cells in Susac syndrome. The RNA, about 0.5 to 1 ug, was put through reverse transcription using random hexamers. TCRdb processed the immunoSEQ multiplex PCR reads anew with MiXCR; each CDR3 protein has one entry. The table lists under 200,000 distinct CDR3 sequences, around 90% of them singletons. The material sequenced was CD4+ T cells from PBMCs. Source of these receptors: a human donor in good health.

The V and J genes are TRBV29-1 and TRBJ2-3; TRBD1 agrees at 7 bases. This CDR3 is built from 13 residues. Germline loops: CDR1 SQVTM, CDR2 ANQGSEA. V shed 6 bases, J shed 0 bases, and the junction held 3 bases outside the gene matches. The CDR3 nucleotides are TGCAGCGTGACAGGGTCTAGCACAGATACGCAGTATTTT. Protein product: CSVTGSSTDTQYF.

The gene calls are TRBV7-2 and TRBJ1-2; no clear D. The CDR3 runs 16 residues. V was pared by 2 bases and J by 0 bases, with 13 bases between. Germline V CDR1 and CDR2: SGHTA, FQGNSA. The CDR3 bases are TGTGCCAGCAGCTTAATGGGCCAAGCCTCTAACTATGGCTACACCTTC. This encodes CASSLMGQASNYGYTF.

CDR3 region: CASSPGTSVNEQFF. CDR3 bases: TGTGCCAGCAGCCCCGGGACTAGCGTCAATGAGCAGTTCTTC. The gene calls are TRBV3-1 and TRBJ2-1; 10 positions match TRBD2. Germline V lookup: CDR1 LGHDT, CDR2 YNNKEL (reference sequence). The CDR3 totals 14 residues. Losses at the gene ends were 4 bases for V and 6 bases for J; bases not matched to a gene: 3.

V is TRBV20-1 and J is TRBJ1-1; tentatively, D is TRBD1 (5 bases). V was trimmed by 6 bases and J by 2 bases, leaving 13 bases between them. Germline lookup yields CDR1 DFQATT and CDR2 SNEGSKA (reference sequence). The length of the CDR3 is 13 residues. The CDR3 nucleotides are TGCAGTGCCTCCCGGGACGGAAACACTGAAGCTTTCTTT. It codes for CSASRDGNTEAFF.

The rearrangement joins TRBV2 to TRBJ2-2, with TRBD1 matching 10 bases. The CDR3 has 17 residues. Germline values: CDR1 SNHLY, CDR2 FYNNEI. The trim removed 8 bases at V and 1 base at J, leaving 10 bases unmatched. CDR3: CASEPGQGFLNTGELFF. CDR3 bases: TGTGCCAGCGAACCGGGACAGGGGTTCCTGAACACCGGGGAGCTGTTTTTT.

The gene calls are TRBV5-4 and TRBJ2-5; D unclear. Germline assignment: CDR1 SGHNT and CDR2 YYREEE (reference sequence). CDR3 length: 15 amino acids. Trimming removed 3 bases at V and 0 bases at J, with 12 bases between. The CDR3 nucleotides read TGTGCCAGCAGCTCGAAAACTGCCTACCAAGAGACCCAGTACTTC. Translation: CASSSKTAYQETQYF.

The chain recombines TRBV12-3 or TRBV12-4 with TRBJ2-1; no clear D. This CDR3 region has 14 residues. V was clipped by 6 bases and J by 0 bases, with 9 bases between them. Here the CDR3 DNA reads TGTGCCAGCAGCCAGTTACGCTCCTACAATGAGCAGTTCTTC. Translating it yields CASSQLRSYNEQFF.

The chain joins TRBV7-9 to TRBJ2-7; D not certain. The CDR3 length is 14 residues. Germline CDR1 SEHNR, CDR2 FQNEAQ (reference sequence). V was cut by 1 base and J by 3 bases, with 10 bases left in between. CDR3 nucleotides: TGTGCCAGCAGCTTAGGGCGCGCAGGCTACGAGCAGTACTTC. The encoded protein is CASSLGRAGYEQYF.

V is TRBV14 and J is TRBJ2-5; 8 nucleotides agree with TRBD2. The V gene's germline CDR1 is SGHDN and CDR2 FVKESK. V gave up 3 bases and J gave up 5 bases; unmatched junction bases: 8. The CDR3 has 15 residues. The CDR3 loop is CASSHTWQREETQYF. The CDR3 DNA reads as TGTGCCAGCAGCCACACATGGCAGCGGGAGGAGACCCAGTACTTC.

This clonotype was seen once. The chain employs TRBV12-3 or TRBV12-4 and TRBJ2-5; 10 nucleotides align to TRBD1. V lost 5 bases to trimming and J lost 3 bases; unmatched junction nucleotides: 6. CDR3 length equals 15 residues. CDR3 loop: CASSMGQGLEETQYF. The CDR3 nucleotides read TGTGCCAGCAGTATGGGACAGGGGTTGGAAGAGACCCAGTACTTC.

The rearrangement joins TRBV25-1 to TRBJ1-1; the D is unclear. CDR1 and CDR2 from the germline V gene are MGHDK and SYGVNS. Trimming removed 10 bases at V and 0 bases at J, with 12 bases between. The CDR3 is 13 residues long. Here the CDR3 reads CATIGRMNTEAFF. The CDR3 coding sequence is TGTGCCACCATCGGACGGATGAACACTGAAGCTTTCTTT.

This chain links TRBV5-1 with TRBJ2-5; 12 positions match TRBD2. The germline V gene encodes CDR1 SGHRS and CDR2 YFSETQ. Trimming removed 0 bases from V and 4 bases from J; junction bases left unmatched: 7. The CDR3 covers 17 residues. CDR3 nucleotides: TGCGCCAGCAGCTTGGCCTTGGCTAGCGGGAGGGGAGAGACCCAGTACTTC. Translation: CASSLALASGRGETQYF.

The chain carries TRBV11-1 and TRBJ1-2; D gene unclear. The germline CDR1 and CDR2 sequences are SGHAT and FQDESV (reference sequence). V lost 3 bases and J lost 7, with 12 bases in between. This CDR3 is built from 13 residues. CDR3 nucleotide sequence: TGTGCCAGCAGCTTGGCCGGGAGGATTGGCTACACCTTC. Encoded protein: CASSLAGRIGYTF.

This sequence joins TRBV10-1 and TRBJ2-7; the match to TRBD2 covers 8 bases. The CDR3 is 13 amino acids. Germline V lookup: CDR1 WNHNN, CDR2 SYGVQD (reference sequence). V lost 5 bases, J lost 8 bases, and 8 bases stayed unmatched. CDR3 DNA: TGCGCCAGCAGTCTCCAGCGGGAGTTAAAGCAGTACTTC. The encoded protein is CASSLQRELKQYF.

The V gene is TRBV7-8, the J gene TRBJ2-3; the match to TRBD2 covers 9 bases. V gave up 0 bases and J gave up 0 bases; unmatched junction bases: 4. CDR3 length: 17 residues. The V gene's germline CDR1 is SGHVS and CDR2 FQNEAQ. This chain's CDR3 is CASSLARGGGSTDTQYF. The CDR3 DNA follows: TGTGCCAGCAGCTTAGCGCGGGGGGGAGGTAGCACAGATACGCAGTATTTT.

This clonotype has just a few counts. The rearrangement uses TRBV6-2 or TRBV6-3 and TRBJ2-7, with 10 bases lining up with TRBD1. There are 14 residues in the CDR3. Germline assignment: CDR1 MNHEY and CDR2 SVGEGT. The J segment lost 4 bases and the V segment lost 9 bases, leaving 9 bases of the junction unmatched. The CDR3 here is CASRPGTGEYEQYF. The CDR3 DNA sequence: TGTGCCAGTCGCCCCGGGACAGGGGAGTACGAGCAGTACTTC.

The chain has TRBV14 and TRBJ1-5; maybe TRBD1 (6 bases). CDR3 length: 17 amino acids. V was pared by 7 bases and J by 0 bases, with 19 bases between. In germline, CDR1 is SGHDN, CDR2 FVKESK. CDR3: CASIHSPGHHSNQPQHF. The CDR3, as DNA: TGTGCCAGCATCCACTCCCCGGGACACCATAGCAATCAGCCCCAGCATTTT.

V gene TRBV4-1 combines with J gene TRBJ2-3, with a possible D match to TRBD2 (5 bases). Germline CDR1 reads MGHRA; CDR2 reads YSYEKL. There are 16 residues in the CDR3. Trimming shortened V by 1 base and J by 0 bases, and 11 bases separated the two germline ends. The CDR3 protein is CASSQGWSGSTDTQYF. As DNA, the CDR3 is TGCGCCAGCAGCCAAGGGTGGTCGGGAAGCACAGATACGCAGTATTTT.

V and J are TRBV15 and TRBJ1-1; 7 bases agree with TRBD1. V lost 2 bases, J lost 5 bases, and 5 bases stayed unmatched. The CDR3 sequence is 14 residues long. Germline V gene lookup returns CDR1 LNHNV and CDR2 YYDKDF (reference sequence). CDR3 in DNA: TGTGCCACCAGCAGAAACAGGGGTGAGACTGAAGCTTTCTTT. Protein product: CATSRNRGETEAFF.

For this clonotype: Mismatch with germline at one junction end may stem from a read error. This rearrangement joins TRBV28 to TRBJ2-4; D is unclear. There are 12 residues in the CDR3. Germline V gives CDR1 MDHEN, CDR2 SYDVKM. The chain's CDR3 is CASQTRTATQDF. As DNA, the CDR3 is TGTGCCAGCCAAACCCGTACAGCGACTCAGGACTTC.

This sequence joins TRBV7-3 and TRBJ2-3; D is ambiguous. Trimming removed 11 bases at V and 4 bases at J, with 16 bases between. The length of the CDR3 is 13 residues. CDR1 is SGHTA and CDR2 is FQGTGA in the germline V gene. CDR3 residues: CASRPGTADTQYF. Written as DNA, the CDR3 is TGTGCCTCCCGACCGGGTACAGCAGATACGCAGTATTTT.

The V and J genes are TRBV29-1 and TRBJ2-5; 13 nucleotides match TRBD2. Per the germline V gene, CDR1 is SQVTM and CDR2 is ANQGSEA. J lost 5 bases, V lost 5 bases, and 8 bases had no gene match. The CDR3 has 15 amino acids. CDR3 nucleotide sequence: TGCAGCGTTAACCCCACTAGCGGGAGGGCTGAGACCCAGTACTTC. Translating it yields CSVNPTSGRAETQYF.

The chain is built from TRBV5-1 and TRBJ2-7; a possible D gene is TRBD2 (5 bases). The V gene's germline CDR1 is SGHRS and CDR2 YFSETQ. CDR3 size: 15 residues. V was cut by 0 bases and J by 6 bases, with 16 bases left in between. CDR3 loop: CASSLGYGMVAEQYF. The CDR3 DNA is TGCGCCAGCAGCTTGGGGTACGGGATGGTTGCCGAGCAGTACTTC.

The rearrangement joins TRBV6-5 to TRBJ2-2, with D hard to call. CDR3 length: 16 amino acids. Germline V lookup: CDR1 MNHEY, CDR2 SVGAGI. Between the trimmed V and J ends, which lost 0 bases and 4 bases, there was a span of 12 bases. The CDR3 reads CASSYSTADVTGELFF. Here the CDR3 DNA reads TGTGCCAGCAGTTACTCGACCGCGGACGTCACCGGGGAGCTGTTTTTT.

The V gene is TRBV5-6, the J gene TRBJ2-3; TRBD2 aligns across 11 bases. The germline V gene encodes CDR1 SGHDT and CDR2 YYEEEE. The CDR3 extends over 17 amino acids. V dropped 0 bases and J dropped 1; count of bases not matched to a gene: 4. The CDR3 coding sequence is TGTGCCAGCAGCTTGGTTACTAGCGGGGGTCGCACAGATACGCAGTATTTT. It yields the protein CASSLVTSGGRTDTQYF.